The sequence of this TCR beta chain was determined in a study of shared clonotypes between healthy human individuals. The CDR3 sequence is 14 residues long. The V gene lost 3 bases and the J gene lost 1 base, with 9 bases spanning the gap. The germline V gene has CDR1 MNHEY and CDR2 SMNVEV (reference sequence). It was CD45RO-negative cells, positively selected for CCR7, that made up naive CD8 cells, with terminally differentiated effector memory CD45RA+ cells excluded. DNA at 150 to 200 ng, 25,000 to 35,000 T cell genomes, went into sorted-subset replicate PCRs. Sequencing was performed with immunoSEQ multiplex PCR; in TCRdb, only in-frame clones are kept and a portion is missing. Among approximately 2,200,000 clones listed, approximately 94% were seen once. Whole-study results and caveats: Around 5% was the fraction of naive CD4 clonotypes found shared across a handful of donors. Read depth was anticipated to influence clonotype sharing among donors.

Details on this clone: Its cognate antigen is unknown.

The J gene is TRBJ1-2, the V gene TRBV27; unclear D gene. The receptor was derived from a man aged 18 to 35 in good health. Some clones in this sample may be carry-over from other donors' samples. Sequencing was carried out using naive CD8+ T cells from PBMCs. CDR3 sequence: CASSLGSFNYGYTF. CDR3 in DNA: TGTGCCAGCAGTTTGGGGTCGTTTAACTATGGCTACACCTTC.